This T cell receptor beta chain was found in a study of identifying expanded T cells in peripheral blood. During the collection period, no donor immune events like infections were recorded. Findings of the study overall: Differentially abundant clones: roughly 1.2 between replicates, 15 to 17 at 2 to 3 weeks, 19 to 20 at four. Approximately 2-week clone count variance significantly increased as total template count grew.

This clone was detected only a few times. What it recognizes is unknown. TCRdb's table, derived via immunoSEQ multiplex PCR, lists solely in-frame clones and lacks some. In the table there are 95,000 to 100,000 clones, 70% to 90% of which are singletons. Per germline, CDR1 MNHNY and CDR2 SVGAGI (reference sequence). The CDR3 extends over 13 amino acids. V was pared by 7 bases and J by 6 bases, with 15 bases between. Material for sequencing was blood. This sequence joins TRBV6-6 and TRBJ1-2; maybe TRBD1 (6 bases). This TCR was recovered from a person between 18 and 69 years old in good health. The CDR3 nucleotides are TGTGCCAGCACCATGGGGGGGGGCGATGGCTACACCTTC. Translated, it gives CASTMGGGDGYTF.